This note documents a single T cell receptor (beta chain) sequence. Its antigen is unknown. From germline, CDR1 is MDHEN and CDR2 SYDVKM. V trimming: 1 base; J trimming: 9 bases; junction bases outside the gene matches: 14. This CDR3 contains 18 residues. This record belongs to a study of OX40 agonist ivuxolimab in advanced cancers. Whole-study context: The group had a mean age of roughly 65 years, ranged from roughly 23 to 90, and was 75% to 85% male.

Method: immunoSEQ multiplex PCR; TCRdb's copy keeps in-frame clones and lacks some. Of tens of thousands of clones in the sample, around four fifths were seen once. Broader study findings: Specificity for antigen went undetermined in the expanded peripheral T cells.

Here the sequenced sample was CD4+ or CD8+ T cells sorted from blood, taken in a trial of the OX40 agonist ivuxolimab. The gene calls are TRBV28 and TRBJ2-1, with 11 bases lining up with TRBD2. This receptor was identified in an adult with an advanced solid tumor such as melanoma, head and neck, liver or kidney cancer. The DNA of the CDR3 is TGTGCCAGCAGTTTATTACGACTAGCGGGATCCACGGGCAGTGAGCAGTTCTTC. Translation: CASSLLRLAGSTGSEQFF.